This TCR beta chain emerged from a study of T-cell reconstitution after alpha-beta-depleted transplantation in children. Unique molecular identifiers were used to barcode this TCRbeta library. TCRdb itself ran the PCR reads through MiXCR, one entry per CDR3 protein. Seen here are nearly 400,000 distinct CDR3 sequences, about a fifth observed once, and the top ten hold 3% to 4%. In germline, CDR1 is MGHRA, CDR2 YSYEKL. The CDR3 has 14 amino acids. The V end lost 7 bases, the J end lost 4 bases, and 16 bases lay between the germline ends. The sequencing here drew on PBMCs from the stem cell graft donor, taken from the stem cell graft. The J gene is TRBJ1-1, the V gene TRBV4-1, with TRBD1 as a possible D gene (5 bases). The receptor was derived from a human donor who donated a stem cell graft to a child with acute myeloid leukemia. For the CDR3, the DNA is TGCGCCAGCAACCCGGCCCAGGGTTCCACTGAAGCTTTCTTT. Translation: CASNPAQGSTEAFF.